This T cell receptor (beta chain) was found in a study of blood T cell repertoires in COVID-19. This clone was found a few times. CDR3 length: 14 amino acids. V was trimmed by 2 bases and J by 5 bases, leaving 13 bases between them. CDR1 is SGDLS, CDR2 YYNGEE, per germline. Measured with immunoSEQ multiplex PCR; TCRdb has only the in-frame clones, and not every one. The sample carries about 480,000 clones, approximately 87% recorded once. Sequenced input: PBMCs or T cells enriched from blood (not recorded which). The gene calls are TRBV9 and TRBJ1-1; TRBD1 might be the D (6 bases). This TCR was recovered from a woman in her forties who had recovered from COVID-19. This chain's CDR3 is CASSVQGFATEAFF. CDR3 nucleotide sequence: TGTGCCAGCAGCGTCCAGGGGTTCGCGACTGAAGCTTTCTTT.